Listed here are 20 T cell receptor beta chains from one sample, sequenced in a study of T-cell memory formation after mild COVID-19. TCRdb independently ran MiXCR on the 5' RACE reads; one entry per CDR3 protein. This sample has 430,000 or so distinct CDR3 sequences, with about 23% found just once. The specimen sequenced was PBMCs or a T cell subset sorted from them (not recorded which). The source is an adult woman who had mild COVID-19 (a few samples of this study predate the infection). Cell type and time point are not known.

The CDR3 DNA reads TGCGCCAGCAGCTTGGGACACTCGAACACTGAAGCTTTCTTT. As protein: CASSLGHSNTEAFF. J is TRBJ1-1 and V is TRBV5-1; D is unclear. The CDR3 spans 14 residues. Germline lookup yields CDR1 SGHRS and CDR2 YFSETQ. V lost 0 bases to trimming and J lost 1 base, with 7 bases between them.

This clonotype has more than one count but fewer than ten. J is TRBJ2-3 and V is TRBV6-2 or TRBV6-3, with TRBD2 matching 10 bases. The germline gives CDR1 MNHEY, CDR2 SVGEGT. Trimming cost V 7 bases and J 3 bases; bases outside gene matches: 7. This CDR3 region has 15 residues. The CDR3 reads CASTKAGGPTDTQYF. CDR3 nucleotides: TGTGCCAGCACCAAAGCGGGAGGGCCTACAGATACGCAGTATTTT.

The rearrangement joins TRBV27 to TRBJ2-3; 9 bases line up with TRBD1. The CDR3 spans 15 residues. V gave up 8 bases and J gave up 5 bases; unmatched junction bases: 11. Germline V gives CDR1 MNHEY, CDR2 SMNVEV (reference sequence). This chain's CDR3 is CASSTGTGWGDTQYF. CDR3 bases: TGTGCCAGCTCCACAGGGACAGGGTGGGGAGATACGCAGTATTTT.

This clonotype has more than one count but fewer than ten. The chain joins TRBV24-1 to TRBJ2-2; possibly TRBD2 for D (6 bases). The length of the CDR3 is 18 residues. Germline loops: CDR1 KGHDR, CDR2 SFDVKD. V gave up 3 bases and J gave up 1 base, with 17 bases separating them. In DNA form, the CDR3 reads TGTGCCACCAGTGATGCCACCCGACTAGTTAGGAACACCGGGGAGCTGTTTTTT. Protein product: CATSDATRLVRNTGELFF.

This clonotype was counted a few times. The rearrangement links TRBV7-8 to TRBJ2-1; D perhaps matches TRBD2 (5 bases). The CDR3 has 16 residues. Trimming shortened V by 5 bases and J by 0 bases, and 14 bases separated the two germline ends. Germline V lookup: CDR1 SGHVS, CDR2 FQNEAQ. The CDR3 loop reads CASSILAPSSYNEQFF. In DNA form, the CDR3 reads TGTGCCAGCAGCATCTTAGCGCCCAGCTCCTACAATGAGCAGTTCTTC. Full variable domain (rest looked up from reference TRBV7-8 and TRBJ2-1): GAGVSQSPRYKVAKRGQDVALRCDPISGHVSLFWYQQALGQGPEFLTYFQNEAQLDKSGLPSDRFFAERPEGSVSTLKIQRTQQEDSAVYLCASSILAPSSYNEQFFGPGTRLTVL.

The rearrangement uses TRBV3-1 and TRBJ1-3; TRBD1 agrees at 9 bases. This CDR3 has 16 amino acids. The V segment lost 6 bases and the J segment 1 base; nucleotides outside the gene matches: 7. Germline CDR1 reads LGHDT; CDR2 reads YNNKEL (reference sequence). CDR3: CASRRLGQGSGNTIYF. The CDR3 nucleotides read TGTGCCAGCAGAAGACTGGGACAGGGATCTGGAAACACCATATATTTT.

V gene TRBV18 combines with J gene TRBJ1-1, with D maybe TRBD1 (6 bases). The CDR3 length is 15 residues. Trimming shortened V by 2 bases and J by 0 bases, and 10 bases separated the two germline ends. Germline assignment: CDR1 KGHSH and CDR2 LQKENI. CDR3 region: CASSPENRVNTEAFF. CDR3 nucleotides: TGTGCCAGCTCACCAGAGAACAGGGTGAACACTGAAGCTTTCTTT.

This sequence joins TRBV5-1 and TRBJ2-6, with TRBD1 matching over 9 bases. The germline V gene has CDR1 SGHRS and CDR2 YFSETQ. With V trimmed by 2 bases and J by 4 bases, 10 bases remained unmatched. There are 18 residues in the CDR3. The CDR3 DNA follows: TGCGCCAGCAGCTTCTCCGGGACAGGGTCGGCGGGGGCCAACGTCCTGACTTTC. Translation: CASSFSGTGSAGANVLTF.

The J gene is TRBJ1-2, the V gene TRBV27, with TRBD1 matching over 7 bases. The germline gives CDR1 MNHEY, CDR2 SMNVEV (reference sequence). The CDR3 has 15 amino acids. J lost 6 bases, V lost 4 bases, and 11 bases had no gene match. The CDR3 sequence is CASSSPRQGGNGYTF. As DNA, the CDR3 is TGTGCCAGCAGTTCACCCCGACAGGGAGGGAATGGCTACACCTTC.

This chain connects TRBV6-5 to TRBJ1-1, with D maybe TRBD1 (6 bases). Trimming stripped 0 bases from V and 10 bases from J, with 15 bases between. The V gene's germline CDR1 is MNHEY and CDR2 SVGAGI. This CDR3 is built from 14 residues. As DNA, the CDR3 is TGTGCCAGCAGTTACTCTTCGCGGGGGCTTGGAGCTTTCTTT. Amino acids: CASSYSSRGLGAFF.

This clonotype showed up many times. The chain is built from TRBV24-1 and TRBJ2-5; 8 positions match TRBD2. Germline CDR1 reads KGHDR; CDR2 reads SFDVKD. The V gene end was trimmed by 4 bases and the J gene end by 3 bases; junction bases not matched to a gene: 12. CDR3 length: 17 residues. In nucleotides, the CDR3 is TGTGCCACCAGTGACCACCCAGGGCGAGCGGGAGAAGAGACCCAGTACTTC. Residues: CATSDHPGRAGEETQYF.

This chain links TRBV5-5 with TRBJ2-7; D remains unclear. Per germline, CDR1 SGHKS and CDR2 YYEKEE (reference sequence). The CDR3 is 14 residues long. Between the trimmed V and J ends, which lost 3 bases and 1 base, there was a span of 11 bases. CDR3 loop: CASSSRAGSYEQYF. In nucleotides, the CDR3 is TGTGCCAGCAGCTCACGGGCCGGTTCCTACGAGCAGTACTTC.

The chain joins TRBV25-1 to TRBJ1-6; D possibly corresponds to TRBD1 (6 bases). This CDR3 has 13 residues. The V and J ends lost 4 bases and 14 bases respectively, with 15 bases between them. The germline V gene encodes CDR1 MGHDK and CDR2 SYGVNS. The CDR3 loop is CASSATYRDTLHF. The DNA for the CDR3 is TGTGCCAGCAGTGCGACTTACAGGGATACCCTCCACTTT. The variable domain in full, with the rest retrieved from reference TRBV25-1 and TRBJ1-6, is EADIYQTPRYLVIGTGKKITLECSQTMGHDKMYWYQQDPGMELHLIHYSYGVNSTEKGDLSSESTVSRIRTEHFPLTLESARPSHTSQYLCASSATYRDTLHFGNGTRLTVT.

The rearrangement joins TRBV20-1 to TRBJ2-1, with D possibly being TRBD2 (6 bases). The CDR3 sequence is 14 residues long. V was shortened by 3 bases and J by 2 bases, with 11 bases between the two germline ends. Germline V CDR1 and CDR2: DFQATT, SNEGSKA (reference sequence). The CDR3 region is CSARLASAYNEQFF. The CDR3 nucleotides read TGCAGTGCTAGGTTAGCTAGCGCCTACAATGAGCAGTTCTTC.

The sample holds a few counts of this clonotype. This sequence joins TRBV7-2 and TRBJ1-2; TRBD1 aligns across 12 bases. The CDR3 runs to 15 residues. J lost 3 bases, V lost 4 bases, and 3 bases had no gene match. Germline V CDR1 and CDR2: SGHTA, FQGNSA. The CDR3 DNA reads TGTGCCAGCAGCTCTGGGACAGGGGGCTACTATGGCTACACCTTC. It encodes CASSSGTGGYYGYTF.

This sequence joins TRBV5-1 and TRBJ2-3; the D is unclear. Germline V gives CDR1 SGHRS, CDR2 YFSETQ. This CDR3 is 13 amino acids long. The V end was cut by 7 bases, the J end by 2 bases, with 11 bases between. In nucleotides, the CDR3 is TGCGCCAGCGGTTATAGCTCCACAGATACGCAGTATTTT. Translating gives CASGYSSTDTQYF.

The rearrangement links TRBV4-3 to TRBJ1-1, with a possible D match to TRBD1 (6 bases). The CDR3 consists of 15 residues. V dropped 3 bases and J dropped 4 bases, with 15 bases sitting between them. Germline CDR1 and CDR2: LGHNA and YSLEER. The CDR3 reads CASSQGDRDTTEAFF. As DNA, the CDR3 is TGCGCCAGCAGCCAGGGAGACCGGGACACCACTGAAGCTTTCTTT.

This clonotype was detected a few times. The CDR3 DNA reads as TGTGCCAGCAGCTCAGGAGGAGCTGAATTTGATACGCAGTATTTT. Amino acid sequence: CASSSGGAEFDTQYF. The gene calls are TRBV7-9 and TRBJ2-3; tentatively, D is TRBD2 (5 bases). The germline V and J ends were trimmed by 4 bases and 6 bases, with 17 bases remaining between them. Germline loops: CDR1 SEHNR, CDR2 FQNEAQ (reference sequence). This CDR3 has 15 residues.

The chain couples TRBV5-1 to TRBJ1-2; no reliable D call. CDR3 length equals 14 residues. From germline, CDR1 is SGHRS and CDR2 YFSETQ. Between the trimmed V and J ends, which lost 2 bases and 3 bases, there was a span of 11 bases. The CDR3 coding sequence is TGCGCCAGCAGCTTACTTTCAGTAGACTATGGCTACACCTTC. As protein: CASSLLSVDYGYTF.

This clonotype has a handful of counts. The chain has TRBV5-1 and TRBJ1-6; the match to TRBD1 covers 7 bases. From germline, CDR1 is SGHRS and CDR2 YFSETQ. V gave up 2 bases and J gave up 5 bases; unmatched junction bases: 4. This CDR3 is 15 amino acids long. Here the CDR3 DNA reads TGCGCCAGCAGCTTAAGAGGGGGCCATAATTCACCCCTCCACTTT. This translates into CASSLRGGHNSPLHF. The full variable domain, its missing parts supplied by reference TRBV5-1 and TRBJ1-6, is KAGVTQTPRYLIKTRGQQVTLSCSPISGHRSVSWYQQTPGQGLQFLFEYFSETQRNKGNFPGRFSGRQFSNSRSEMNVSTLELGDSALYLCASSLRGGHNSPLHFGNGTRLTVT.